The 8 T cell receptor beta chains below all came from one sample that was sequenced in a study of blood T cells in healthy people across ages. A second PCR of roughly 7 to 11 cycles used a sample-barcoded 5' primer and a J-beta primer mix. TCRdb recomputed calls from the 5' RACE reads with MiXCR, one row per CDR3 protein. The sample comprises fewer than 900,000 distinct CDR3 sequences, about 40% of which are singletons, and 20% to 25% rests with the top ten. The sequenced sample consisted of blood. These receptors originate from a woman aged 55-69 years in good health.

The chain couples TRBV20-1 to TRBJ2-1; 11 bases align to TRBD2. V was pared by 0 bases and J by 6 bases, with 10 bases of the junction left unmatched. The CDR3 loop spans 17 amino acids. Germline assignment: CDR1 DFQATT and CDR2 SNEGSKA (reference sequence). The CDR3 DNA follows: TGCAGTGCTAGAGACGGGAATCTAGCGGGAGGTATCAATGAGCAGTTCTTC. Amino acid sequence: CSARDGNLAGGINEQFF.

This clonotype was found many times. The chain has TRBV28 and TRBJ1-1; D may be TRBD1 (5 bases). V was cut by 3 bases and J by 8 bases, with 10 bases left in between. CDR3 length: 12 amino acids. The germline gives CDR1 MDHEN, CDR2 SYDVKM. This chain's CDR3 is CASSFGHSEAFF. CDR3 DNA sequence: TGTGCCAGCAGTTTTGGACACTCGGAAGCTTTCTTT.

Comments on this clonotype: A read error may explain this, as a much larger clone is one base away. The chain combines TRBV29-1 with TRBJ2-3; 7 nucleotides align to TRBD1. Germline assignment: CDR1 SQVTM and CDR2 ANQGSEA. The CDR3 is 14 residues long. The CDR3: CSVDTRGSPDMQYF. The CDR3 DNA reads as TGCAGCGTTGATACCAGGGGGAGTCCCGATATGCAGTATTTT.

This rearrangement joins TRBV20-1 to TRBJ2-7, with 9 bases fitting TRBD2. V lost 5 bases to trimming and J lost 4 bases; unmatched junction nucleotides: 9. Per the germline V gene, CDR1 is DFQATT and CDR2 is SNEGSKA (reference sequence). CDR3 size: 14 residues. The CDR3 here is CSAQRREGRYEQYF. CDR3 DNA: TGCAGTGCTCAAAGGCGGGAGGGCCGGTACGAGCAGTACTTC.

This clonotype was counted a few times. The rearrangement joins TRBV27 to TRBJ2-1, with D maybe TRBD2 (5 bases). Deletions cut 3 bases from V and 7 bases from J, with 13 bases between. CDR3 length equals 14 residues. Germline V gene lookup returns CDR1 MNHEY and CDR2 SMNVEV (reference sequence). The CDR3 DNA reads TGTGCCAGCAGTTTCGGACTCCGTAGGAATGAGCAGTTCTTC. As protein: CASSFGLRRNEQFF.

The V gene is TRBV6-6, the J gene TRBJ2-7; D might be TRBD1 (5 bases). The CDR3 length is 14 residues. V lost 0 bases and J 7 bases, leaving 13 bases between the germline ends. Germline V gene data show CDR1 as MNHNY and CDR2 as SVGAGI (reference sequence). The CDR3 DNA reads TGTGCCAGCAGTTACTCGACAGTTTACAATGAGCAGTACTTC. It translates to CASSYSTVYNEQYF.

The chain links TRBV29-1 to TRBJ2-5; 11 nucleotides match TRBD2. This CDR3 contains 14 residues. CDR1 and CDR2 from the germline V gene are SQVTM and ANQGSEA. Unmatched junction bases numbered 4, after V lost 1 base and J lost 6 bases. For the CDR3, the DNA is TGCAGCGTTGAAGGTAGCGGGAGGGCGAAGACCCAGTACTTC. Protein sequence: CSVEGSGRAKTQYF.

J is TRBJ2-1 and V is TRBV29-1; TRBD1 matches 8 bases. The length of the CDR3 is 14 residues. The germline CDR1 and CDR2 sequences are SQVTM and ANQGSEA. V lost 5 bases to trimming and J lost 5 bases; unmatched junction nucleotides: 8. The chain's CDR3 is CSVRRDRKNNEQFF. CDR3 nucleotide sequence: TGCAGCGTTAGACGGGACAGGAAAAACAATGAGCAGTTCTTC.